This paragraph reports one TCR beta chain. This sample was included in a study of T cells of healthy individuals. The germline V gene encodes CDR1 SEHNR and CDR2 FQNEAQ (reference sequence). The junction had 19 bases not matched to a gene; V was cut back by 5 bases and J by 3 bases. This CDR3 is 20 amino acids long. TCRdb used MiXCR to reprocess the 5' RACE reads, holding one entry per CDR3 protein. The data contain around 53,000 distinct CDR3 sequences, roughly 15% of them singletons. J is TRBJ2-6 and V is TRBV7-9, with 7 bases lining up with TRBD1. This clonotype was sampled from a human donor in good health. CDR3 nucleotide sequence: TGTGCCAGCAGCCATACAGGGGCCGGGACGTCCCGAGTTGGGGCCAACGTCCTGACTTTC. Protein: CASSHTGAGTSRVGANVLTF. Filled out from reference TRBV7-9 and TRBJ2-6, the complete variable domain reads DTGVSQNPRHKITKRGQNVTFRCDPISEHNRLYWYRQTLGQGPEFLTYFQNEAQLEKSRLLSDRFSAERPKGSFSTLEIQRTEQGDSAMYLCASSHTGAGTSRVGANVLTFGAGSRLTVL.